Described below is a single T cell receptor beta chain sequence and its context. Its target is unknown. These data come from a study of a mutant IDH1 vaccine in newly diagnosed glioma. The CDR3 is 15 residues long. The J segment lost 5 bases and the V segment lost 0 bases, leaving 6 bases of the junction unmatched. Germline V gene sequence: CDR1 SGHKS, CDR2 YYEKEE (reference sequence). The protocol was immunoSEQ multiplex PCR, while the TCRdb copy is restricted to in-frame clones and leaves out a portion. This table holds about 82,000 clones, roughly 85% found once. Time point in this sample: week 23, last vaccination. Alongside topical imiquimod, each dose of vaccine comprised 300 ug of mutant IDH1 20-mer peptide.

The receptor was derived from a young man with glioma. Some clones in this sample may be carry-over from other donors' samples. The sample in question was PBMCs, obtained from a glioma patient whose treatment included an IDH1 peptide vaccine. The chain links TRBV5-5 to TRBJ1-2; 8 bases align to TRBD1. The CDR3 region is CASSLGQGAQYGYTF. The CDR3 DNA follows: TGTGCCAGCAGCTTGGGGCAGGGGGCGCAATATGGCTACACCTTC. Based on the CDR3 plus reference TRBV5-5 and TRBJ1-2, the full variable domain is DAGVTQSPTHLIKTRGQQVTLRCSPISGHKSVSWYQQVLGQGPQFIFQYYEKEERGRGNFPDRFSARQFPNYSSELNVNALLLGDSALYLCASSLGQGAQYGYTFGSGTRLTVV.